The 23 T cell receptor beta chains presented below share a single source sample, sequenced in a study of radiation and T cells in renal cell carcinoma. Time point of the sample: blood 4 weeks post-SBRT, at nephrectomy. Sample treatment: 15 Gy SBRT to primary tumor, nephrectomy 4 weeks later. Generated by immunoSEQ multiplex PCR, the TCRdb table keeps only in-frame clones and is missing some. The repertoire holds 120,000 to 150,000 clones, 86% seen once, with 17% in the top ten. This material consisted of blood, taken from a patient whose treatment included radiotherapy and nephrectomy. Every receptor here comes from a woman between 45 and 60 years old with renal cell carcinoma.

The chain carries TRBV5-1 and TRBJ1-1; the D is unclear. V shed 0 bases and J shed 0 bases, with 9 bases lying between them. The CDR3 length is 15 residues. Germline V gives CDR1 SGHRS, CDR2 YFSETQ. CDR3 bases: TGCGCCAGCAGCTTGGGGAGTGGGATGAACACTGAAGCTTTCTTT. Amino acid sequence: CASSLGSGMNTEAFF.

This clone was observed a handful of times. The chain recombines TRBV9 with TRBJ2-4, with TRBD2 as a possible D gene (5 bases). Looked up from germline, CDR1 is SGDLS and CDR2 is YYNGEE. Trimming left V 7 bases short and J 8 bases short, with 10 bases between. The CDR3 length is 11 residues. CDR3 sequence: CASGSLDIQYF. CDR3 DNA: TGTGCCAGCGGGAGTCTAGACATTCAGTACTTC.

The J gene is TRBJ2-5, the V gene TRBV2, with D perhaps given as TRBD1 or TRBD2 (6 bases each). V lost 6 bases to trimming and J lost 1 base, with 9 bases between them. The germline V gene encodes CDR1 SNHLY and CDR2 FYNNEI. The length of the CDR3 is 13 residues. The CDR3 protein is CASRRDTQETQYF. The CDR3 nucleotides read TGTGCCAGCAGGCGGGACACCCAAGAGACCCAGTACTTC.

The V and J genes are TRBV7-2 and TRBJ2-1, with TRBD1 identical over 8 bases. The CDR3 extends over 14 amino acids. J gave up 6 bases and V 3 bases, and 4 bases lay outside the gene matches. The germline CDR1 and CDR2 sequences are SGHTA and FQGNSA. CDR3 nucleotide sequence: TGTGCCAGCAGCTTGGACAGGGTGAGCAATGAGCAGTTCTTC. Protein product: CASSLDRVSNEQFF.

V gene TRBV27 combines with J gene TRBJ1-2; TRBD1 might be the D (5 bases). Germline lookup yields CDR1 MNHEY and CDR2 SMNVEV (reference sequence). The V end lost 6 bases, the J end lost 8 bases, and 16 bases lay between the germline ends. CDR3 length: 13 residues. The CDR3 region is CASRDRDGDGYTF. The DNA for the CDR3 is TGTGCCAGCAGGGACCGGGACGGGGACGGCTACACCTTC.

This chain links TRBV11-2 with TRBJ1-2; possible D gene TRBD1, 6 bases. The ends were cut back, 3 bases at V and 4 bases at J, with 24 bases in the middle. CDR1 is SGHAT, CDR2 FQNNGV, per germline. The CDR3 contains 18 residues. Here the CDR3 DNA reads TGTGCCAGCAGCTTCGGTAGGGGGGCTATCAGCGGCGCCTATGGCTACACCTTC. Its translation: CASSFGRGAISGAYGYTF. Filled out from reference TRBV11-2 and TRBJ1-2, the complete variable domain reads EAGVAQSPRYKIIEKRQSVAFWCNPISGHATLYWYQQILGQGPKLLIQFQNNGVVDDSQLPKDRFSAERLKGVDSTLKIQPAKLEDSAVYLCASSFGRGAISGAYGYTFGSGTRLTVV.

The sample holds one count of this clone. This chain links TRBV10-3 with TRBJ2-7; possible D gene TRBD1, 6 bases. The CDR3 is 15 amino acids. Trimming took 0 bases from V and 6 from J, leaving 15 bases between them. Germline CDR1 and CDR2: ENHRY and SYGVKD. The CDR3 spells CAISESGVTGSEQYF. The CDR3 DNA reads as TGTGCCATCAGTGAGTCTGGGGTCACAGGGTCCGAGCAGTACTTC.

The V gene is TRBV5-1, the J gene TRBJ2-1, with a possible D match to TRBD1 (5 bases). CDR1 SGHRS and CDR2 YFSETQ come from the germline V gene. The CDR3 extends over 15 amino acids. Trimming pared 6 bases from V and 5 bases from J, leaving 18 bases between. The CDR3 region has the DNA TGCGCCAGCACGAAGGCCTCCAGGGAACACAATGAGCAGTTCTTC. Translated, it gives CASTKASREHNEQFF. Variable domain in full (rest from reference TRBV5-1 and TRBJ2-1): KAGVTQTPRYLIKTRGQQVTLSCSPISGHRSVSWYQQTPGQGLQFLFEYFSETQRNKGNFPGRFSGRQFSNSRSEMNVSTLELGDSALYLCASTKASREHNEQFFGPGTRLTVL.

The chain joins TRBV11-3 to TRBJ2-1; TRBD2 matches at 11 bases. The CDR3 contains 16 residues. The trim removed 3 bases at V and 2 bases at J, leaving 3 bases unmatched. Germline V gene lookup returns CDR1 SGHNT and CDR2 YENEEA. The CDR3 region has the DNA TGTGCCAGCAGCTTCCTAGCGGGAGGTCCCTACAATGAGCAGTTCTTC. Amino acid sequence: CASSFLAGGPYNEQFF.

The chain carries TRBV7-2 and TRBJ1-4, with D possibly being TRBD1 (5 bases). The CDR3 is 17 amino acids. Trimming removed 5 bases from V and 0 bases from J, with 16 bases in between. Germline V lookup: CDR1 SGHTA, CDR2 FQGNSA. The CDR3 region is CASSPTVGPATNEKLFF. DNA of the CDR3: TGTGCCAGCAGCCCGACAGTGGGGCCCGCAACTAATGAAAAACTGTTTTTT.

This rearrangement joins TRBV4-3 to TRBJ2-3; tentatively, D is TRBD2 (6 bases). The CDR3 loop spans 16 amino acids. Germline V lookup: CDR1 LGHNA, CDR2 YSLEER. V dropped 2 bases and J dropped 0 bases, with 12 bases sitting between them. DNA for the CDR3: TGCGCCAGCAGCCAACTAGCGATCACTAGCACAGATACGCAGTATTTT. It codes for CASSQLAITSTDTQYF.

The chain joins TRBV4-1 to TRBJ2-1, with 9 bases fitting TRBD2. Germline CDR1 reads MGHRA; CDR2 reads YSYEKL. The ends lost 4 bases at V and 6 bases at J; junction bases unmatched: 4. The CDR3 totals 14 residues. The CDR3 nucleotides read TGCGCCAGCAGCCCCGGACTAGCGACCAATGAGCAGTTCTTC. Residues: CASSPGLATNEQFF.

This chain joins TRBV7-2 and TRBJ2-7; a possible D gene is TRBD1 (5 bases). V was shortened by 6 bases and J by 2 bases, with 17 bases between the two germline ends. Germline CDR1 reads SGHTA; CDR2 reads FQGNSA. The CDR3 is 15 amino acids. The CDR3 nucleotides are TGTGCCAGCAGACTAACAGCCCTGGGGCCCTACGAGCAGTACTTC. Translated: CASRLTALGPYEQYF. The full variable domain, in which reference TRBV7-2 and TRBJ2-7 provide the parts outside the CDR3, is GAGVSQSPSNKVTEKGKDVELRCDPISGHTALYWYRQSLGQGLEFLIYFQGNSAPDKSGLPSDRFSAERTGGSVSTLTIQRTQQEDSAVYLCASRLTALGPYEQYFGPGTRLTVT.

The chain recombines TRBV7-2 with TRBJ1-1; D remains ambiguous. CDR1 SGHTA and CDR2 FQGNSA come from the germline V gene. V lost 2 bases to trimming and J lost 2 bases, with 15 bases between them. CDR3 size: 16 residues. In DNA form, the CDR3 reads TGTGCCAGCAGCTTAAATCCTACAGTCCCCAACACTGAAGCTTTCTTT. Its protein product is CASSLNPTVPNTEAFF. The full variable domain, with the rest looked up from reference TRBV7-2 and TRBJ1-1, is GAGVSQSPSNKVTEKGKDVELRCDPISGHTALYWYRQSLGQGLEFLIYFQGNSAPDKSGLPSDRFSAERTGGSVSTLTIQRTQQEDSAVYLCASSLNPTVPNTEAFFGQGTRLTVV.

The rearrangement joins TRBV19 to TRBJ1-1; possible D gene TRBD1, 6 bases. The CDR3 loop spans 14 amino acids. The germline CDR1 and CDR2 sequences are LNHDA and SQIVND (reference sequence). The V end lost 3 bases, the J end lost 6 bases, and 14 bases lay between the germline ends. The CDR3 nucleotides are TGTGCCAGTAGTATTTCCACAGGGACCTCTGAAGCTTTCTTT. This codes for CASSISTGTSEAFF.

This clone was seen a single time. The chain uses TRBV29-1 and TRBJ1-2; D unresolved. Germline V CDR1 and CDR2: SQVTM, ANQGSEA. The CDR3 consists of 13 residues. The ends were cut back, 3 bases at V and 1 base at J, with 9 bases in the middle. CDR3 sequence reads: CSVESPINYGYTF. The CDR3 DNA reads as TGCAGCGTTGAGTCACCGATTAACTATGGCTACACCTTC.

This chain joins TRBV7-8 and TRBJ2-2, with D perhaps TRBD1 or TRBD2 (5 bases each). CDR1 is SGHVS and CDR2 is FQNEAQ in the germline V gene. The CDR3 runs 15 residues. The V and J ends lost 3 bases and 2 bases respectively, with 10 bases between them. The CDR3 DNA sequence: TGTGCCAGCAGCTTTACCGGGACCAACACCGGGGAGCTGTTTTTT. This gives the protein CASSFTGTNTGELFF.

The rearrangement uses TRBV27 and TRBJ1-6; 8 bases agree with TRBD1. J gave up 5 bases and V 1 base, and 7 bases lay outside the gene matches. CDR1 and CDR2 from the germline V gene are MNHEY and SMNVEV (reference sequence). The CDR3 sequence is 17 residues long. The CDR3 DNA sequence: TGTGCCAGCAGTTTATACCCAGGGGGCTTCAATAATTCACCCCTCCACTTT. Amino acids: CASSLYPGGFNNSPLHF.

The chain recombines TRBV27 with TRBJ2-1; TRBD2 might be the D (7 bases). The CDR3 runs 14 residues. Germline assignment: CDR1 MNHEY and CDR2 SMNVEV (reference sequence). The V end was cut by 5 bases, the J end by 9 bases, with 17 bases between. This CDR3 reads CASSTGGGRTEQFF. DNA for the CDR3: TGTGCCAGCAGTACTGGGGGGGGGCGGACTGAGCAGTTCTTC.

The rearrangement uses TRBV9 and TRBJ2-3; the D is unclear. The CDR3 has 11 residues. The V end was cut by 4 bases, the J end by 5 bases, with 5 bases between. Germline values: CDR1 SGDLS, CDR2 YYNGEE. The CDR3 nucleotides are TGTGCCAGCAGCCCCTTAGATACGCAGTATTTT. Its protein product is CASSPLDTQYF.

The rearrangement uses TRBV19 and TRBJ2-7; D possibly corresponds to TRBD1 (6 bases). Germline V lookup: CDR1 LNHDA, CDR2 SQIVND (reference sequence). Trimming took off 4 bases at V and 3 bases at J, with 13 bases between the two ends. The CDR3 extends over 14 amino acids. The CDR3 region has the DNA TGTGCCAGTAGTACCCAGGGGCTGGGCTACGAGCAGTACTTC. It is translated as CASSTQGLGYEQYF.

V gene TRBV28 combines with J gene TRBJ2-7, with 9 bases that match TRBD1. V gave up 5 bases and J gave up 5 bases; unmatched junction bases: 7. The germline V gene encodes CDR1 MDHEN and CDR2 SYDVKM. CDR3 length: 14 residues. Here the CDR3 DNA reads TGTGCCAGCAGTACAACAGGGGGCGGGAACGAGCAGTACTTC. It specifies CASSTTGGGNEQYF.

The V call is TRBV28, the J call TRBJ1-2; TRBD1 is a possible D gene (5 bases). CDR3 length: 15 amino acids. The ends were cut back, 2 bases at V and 6 bases at J, with 16 bases in the middle. The germline V gene has CDR1 MDHEN and CDR2 SYDVKM. The CDR3: CASSLNPGTGNGYTF. The CDR3 nucleotides are TGTGCCAGCAGTTTAAATCCCGGGACGGGCAATGGCTACACCTTC.